The entry below gives a single T cell receptor (beta chain) sequence along with its context. CDR1 and CDR2 from the germline V gene are SNHLY and FYNNEI. This CDR3 comprises 15 residues. The V and J ends lost 6 bases and 0 bases respectively, with 12 bases between them. The assay was immunoSEQ multiplex PCR, and TCRdb's table has in-frame clones only and misses some. The data hold 8,000 or so clones, with approximately 87% observed a single time. Busulfan-fludarabine conditioning, marrow transplant, and cyclophosphamide on days +3 and +4 were administered. The source of the sample is a study of T cells after posttransplantation cyclophosphamide.

This chain links TRBV2 with TRBJ1-3, with unresolved D. Source: CD4+ T cells sorted from blood, taken around 1,400 days after allogeneic stem cell transplant with posttransplant cyclophosphamide. The sequence derives from a female patient in her fifties or sixties who received an allogeneic stem cell transplant from a related donor, was CMV-positive, and had no GVHD. Part of the T cell pool may stem from the graft donor. In DNA, the CDR3 is TGTGCCAGCAGATCCACAGTCTTCTCTGGAAACACCATATATTTT. This encodes CASRSTVFSGNTIYF.